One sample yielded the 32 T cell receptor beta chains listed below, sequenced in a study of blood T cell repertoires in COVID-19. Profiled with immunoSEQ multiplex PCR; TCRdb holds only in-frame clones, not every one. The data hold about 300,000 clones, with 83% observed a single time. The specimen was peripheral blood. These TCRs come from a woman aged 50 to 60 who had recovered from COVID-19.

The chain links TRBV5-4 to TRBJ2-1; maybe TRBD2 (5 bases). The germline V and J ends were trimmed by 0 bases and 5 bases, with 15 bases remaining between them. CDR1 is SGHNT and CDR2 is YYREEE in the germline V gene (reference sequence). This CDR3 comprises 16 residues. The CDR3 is CASSLGNLALDNEQFF. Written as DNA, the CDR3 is TGTGCCAGCAGCTTGGGTAATCTAGCCCTAGACAATGAGCAGTTCTTC.

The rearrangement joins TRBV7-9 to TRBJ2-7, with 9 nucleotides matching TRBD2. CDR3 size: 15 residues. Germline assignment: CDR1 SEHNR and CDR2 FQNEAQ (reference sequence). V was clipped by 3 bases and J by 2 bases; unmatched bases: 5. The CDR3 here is CASSLGLAGTYEQYF. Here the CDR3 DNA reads TGTGCCAGCAGCTTGGGTCTAGCGGGAACCTACGAGCAGTACTTC.

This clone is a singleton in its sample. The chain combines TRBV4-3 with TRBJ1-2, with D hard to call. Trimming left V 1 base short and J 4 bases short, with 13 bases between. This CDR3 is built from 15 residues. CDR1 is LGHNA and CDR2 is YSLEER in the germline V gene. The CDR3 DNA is TGCGCCAGCAGCCAAGGGATCAGGTCCTCCTATGGCTACACCTTC. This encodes CASSQGIRSSYGYTF.

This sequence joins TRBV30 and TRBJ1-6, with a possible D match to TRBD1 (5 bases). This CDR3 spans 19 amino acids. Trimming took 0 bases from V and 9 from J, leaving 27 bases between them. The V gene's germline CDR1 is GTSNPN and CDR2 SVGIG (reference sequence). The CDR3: CAWSVALIFMGGKSSPLHF. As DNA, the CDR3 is TGTGCCTGGAGTGTGGCCTTGATTTTTATGGGGGGAAAGAGTTCACCCCTCCACTTT.

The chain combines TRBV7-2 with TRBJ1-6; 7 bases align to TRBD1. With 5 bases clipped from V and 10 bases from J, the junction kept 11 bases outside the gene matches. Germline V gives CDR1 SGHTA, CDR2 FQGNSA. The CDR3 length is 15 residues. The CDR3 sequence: CASSHRQGQGSPLHF. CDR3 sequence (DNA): TGTGCCAGCAGCCACCGACAGGGTCAAGGCTCACCCCTCCACTTT.

The CDR3 here is CASRTGTGGYEQFF. In DNA form, the CDR3 reads TGCGCCAGCAGAACCGGGACAGGGGGCTATGAGCAGTTCTTC. The V call is TRBV4-1, the J call TRBJ2-1; TRBD1 matches at 12 bases. There are 14 residues in the CDR3. CDR1 MGHRA and CDR2 YSYEKL come from the germline V gene. Losses at the gene ends were 6 bases for V and 8 bases for J; bases not matched to a gene: 5.

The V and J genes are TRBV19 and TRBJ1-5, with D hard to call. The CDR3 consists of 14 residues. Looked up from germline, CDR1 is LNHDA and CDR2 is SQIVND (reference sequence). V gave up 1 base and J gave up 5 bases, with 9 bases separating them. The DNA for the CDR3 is TGTGCCAGTAGTATAGGGGCGAACTATCAGCCCCAGCATTTT. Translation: CASSIGANYQPQHF.

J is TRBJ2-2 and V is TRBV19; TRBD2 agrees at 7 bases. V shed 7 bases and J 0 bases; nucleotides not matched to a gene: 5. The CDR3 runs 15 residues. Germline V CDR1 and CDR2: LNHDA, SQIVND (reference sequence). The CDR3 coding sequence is TGTGCCAGTATGAGACTAGCAGCGAACACCGGGGAGCTGTTTTTT. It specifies CASMRLAANTGELFF. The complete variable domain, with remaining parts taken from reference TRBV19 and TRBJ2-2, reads DGGITQSPKYLFRKEGQNVTLSCEQNLNHDAMYWYRQDPGQGLRLIYYSQIVNDFQKGDIAEGYSVSREKKESFPLTVTSAQKNPTAFYLCASMRLAANTGELFFGEGSRLTVL.

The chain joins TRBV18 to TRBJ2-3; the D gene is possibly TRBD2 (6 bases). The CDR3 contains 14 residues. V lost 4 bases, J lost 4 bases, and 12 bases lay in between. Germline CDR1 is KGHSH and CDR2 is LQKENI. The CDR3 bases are TGTGCCAGCTCACTCGGAGGAGGGGCAGATACGCAGTATTTT. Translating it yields CASSLGGGADTQYF.

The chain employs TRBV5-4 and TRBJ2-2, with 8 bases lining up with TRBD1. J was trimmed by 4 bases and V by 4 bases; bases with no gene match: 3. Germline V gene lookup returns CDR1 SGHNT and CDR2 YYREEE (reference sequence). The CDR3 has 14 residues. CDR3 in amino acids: CASSTDRATGELFF. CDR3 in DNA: TGTGCCAGCAGCACGGACAGGGCCACCGGGGAGCTGTTTTTT.

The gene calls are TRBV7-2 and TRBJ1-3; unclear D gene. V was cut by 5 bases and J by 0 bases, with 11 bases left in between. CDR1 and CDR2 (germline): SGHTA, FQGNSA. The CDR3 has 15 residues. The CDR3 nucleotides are TGTGCCAGCAGCGCCCCGGTGTTCTCTGGAAACACCATATATTTT. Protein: CASSAPVFSGNTIYF. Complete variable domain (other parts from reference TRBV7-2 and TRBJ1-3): GAGVSQSPSNKVTEKGKDVELRCDPISGHTALYWYRQSLGQGLEFLIYFQGNSAPDKSGLPSDRFSAERTGGSVSTLTIQRTQQEDSAVYLCASSAPVFSGNTIYFGEGSWLTVV.

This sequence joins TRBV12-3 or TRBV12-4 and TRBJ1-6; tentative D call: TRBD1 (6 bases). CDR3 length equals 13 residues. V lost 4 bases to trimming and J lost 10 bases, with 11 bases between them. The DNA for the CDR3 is TGTGCCAGCAGTTCACAACAGGGCTCACCCCTCCACTTT. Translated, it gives CASSSQQGSPLHF.

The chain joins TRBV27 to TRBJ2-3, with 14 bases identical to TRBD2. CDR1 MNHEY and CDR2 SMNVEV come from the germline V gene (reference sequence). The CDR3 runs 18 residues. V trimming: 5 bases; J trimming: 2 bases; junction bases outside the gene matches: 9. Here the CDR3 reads CASSRTSGGPHLTDTQYF. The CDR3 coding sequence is TGTGCCAGCAGTCGGACTAGCGGGGGGCCCCACCTCACAGATACGCAGTATTTT.

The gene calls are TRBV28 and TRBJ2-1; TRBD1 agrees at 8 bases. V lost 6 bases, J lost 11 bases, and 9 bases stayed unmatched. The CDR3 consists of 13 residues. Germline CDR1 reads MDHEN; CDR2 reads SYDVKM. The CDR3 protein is CASRNPGGRQQFF. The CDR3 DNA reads TGTGCCAGCAGAAACCCAGGGGGCCGGCAGCAGTTCTTC.

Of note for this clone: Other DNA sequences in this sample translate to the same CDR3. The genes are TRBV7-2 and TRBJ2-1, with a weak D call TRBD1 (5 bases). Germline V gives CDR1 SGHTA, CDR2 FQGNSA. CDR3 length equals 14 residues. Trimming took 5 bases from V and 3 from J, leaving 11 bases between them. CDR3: CASSPDRSYNEQFF. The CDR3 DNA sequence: TGTGCCAGCAGCCCTGACAGAAGCTACAATGAGCAGTTCTTC.

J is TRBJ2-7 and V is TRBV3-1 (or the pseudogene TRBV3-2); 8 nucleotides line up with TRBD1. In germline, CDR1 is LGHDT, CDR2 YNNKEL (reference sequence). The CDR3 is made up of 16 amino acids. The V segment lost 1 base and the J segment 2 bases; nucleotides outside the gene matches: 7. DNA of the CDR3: TGTGCCAGCAGCCAAGGGCCCGGGACAGGAGCCTACGAGCAGTACTTC. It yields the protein CASSQGPGTGAYEQYF.

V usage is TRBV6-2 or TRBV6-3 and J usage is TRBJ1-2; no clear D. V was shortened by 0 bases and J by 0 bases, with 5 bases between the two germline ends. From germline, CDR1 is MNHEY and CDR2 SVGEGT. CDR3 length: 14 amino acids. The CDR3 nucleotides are TGTGCCAGCAGTTACTCGACAACTAACTATGGCTACACCTTC. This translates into CASSYSTTNYGYTF.

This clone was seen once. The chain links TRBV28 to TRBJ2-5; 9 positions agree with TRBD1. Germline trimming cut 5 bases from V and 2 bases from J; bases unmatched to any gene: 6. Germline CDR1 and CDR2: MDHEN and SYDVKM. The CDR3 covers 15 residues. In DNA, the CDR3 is TGTGCCAGCAGTGCCCCGGGACAGGGTCAAGAGACCCAGTACTTC. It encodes CASSAPGQGQETQYF. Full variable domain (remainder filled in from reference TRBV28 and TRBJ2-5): DVKVTQSSRYLVKRTGEKVFLECVQDMDHENMFWYRQDPGLGLRLIYFSYDVKMKEKGDIPEGYSVSREKKERFSLILESASTNQTSMYLCASSAPGQGQETQYFGPGTRLLVL.

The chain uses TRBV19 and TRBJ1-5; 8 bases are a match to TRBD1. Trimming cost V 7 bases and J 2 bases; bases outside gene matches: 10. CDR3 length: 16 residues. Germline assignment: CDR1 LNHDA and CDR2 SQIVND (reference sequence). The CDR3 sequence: CASISIQGAGNQPQHF. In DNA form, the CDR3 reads TGTGCCAGTATCTCGATTCAGGGGGCTGGCAATCAGCCCCAGCATTTT.

CDR3 DNA sequence: TGTGCCAGCAGCCAAGTCACAGGGGGCAGGGAAGCTTTCTTT. It translates to CASSQVTGGREAFF. This chain uses TRBV3-1 (or the pseudogene TRBV3-2) with TRBJ1-1, with 9 bases lining up with TRBD1. Trimming at V came to 1 base and at J to 8 bases, leaving 5 bases not matched to a gene. This CDR3 contains 14 residues. CDR1 is LGHDT and CDR2 is YNNKEL in the germline V gene (reference sequence).

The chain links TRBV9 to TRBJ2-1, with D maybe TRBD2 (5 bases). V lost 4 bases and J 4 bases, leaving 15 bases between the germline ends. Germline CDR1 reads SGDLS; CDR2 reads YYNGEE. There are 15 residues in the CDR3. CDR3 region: CASSLGLGTYNEQFF. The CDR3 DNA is TGTGCCAGCAGCCTTGGACTGGGAACGTACAATGAGCAGTTCTTC.

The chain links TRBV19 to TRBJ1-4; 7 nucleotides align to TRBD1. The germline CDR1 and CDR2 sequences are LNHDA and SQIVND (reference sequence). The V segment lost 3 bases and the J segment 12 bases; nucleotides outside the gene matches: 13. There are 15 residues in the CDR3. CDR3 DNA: TGTGCCAGTAGTATCTGGGACACAGGGGAGAACCAACTGTTTTTT. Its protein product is CASSIWDTGENQLFF.

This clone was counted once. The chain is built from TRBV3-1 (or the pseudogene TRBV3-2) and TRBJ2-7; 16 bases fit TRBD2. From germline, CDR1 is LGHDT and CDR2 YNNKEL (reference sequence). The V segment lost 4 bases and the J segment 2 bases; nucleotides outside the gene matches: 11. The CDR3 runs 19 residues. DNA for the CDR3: TGTGCCAGCAGCCGCGCCCTCGGGACTAGCGGGAGGGACACCTACGAGCAGTACTTC. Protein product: CASSRALGTSGRDTYEQYF.

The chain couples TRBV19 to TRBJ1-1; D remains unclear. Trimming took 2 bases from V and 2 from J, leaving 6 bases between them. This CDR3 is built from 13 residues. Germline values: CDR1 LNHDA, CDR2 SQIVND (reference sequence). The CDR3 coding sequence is TGTGCCAGTAGTATAAAGCGCAACACTGAAGCTTTCTTT. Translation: CASSIKRNTEAFF.

The CDR3 loop reads CATSDRTPGQETQYF. The DNA for the CDR3 is TGTGCCACCAGTGATCGGACACCGGGTCAAGAGACCCAGTACTTC. The V gene is TRBV24-1, the J gene TRBJ2-5; D perhaps matches TRBD1 (5 bases). CDR3 length equals 15 residues. Germline V gene lookup returns CDR1 KGHDR and CDR2 SFDVKD. Trimming shortened V by 3 bases and J by 2 bases, and 12 bases separated the two germline ends.

This CDR3 reads CASSRTGVDSPLHF. CDR3 nucleotide sequence: TGTGCCAGCAGTCGGACAGGGGTCGATTCACCCCTCCACTTT. The chain recombines TRBV6-5 with TRBJ1-6; 9 bases fit TRBD1. Germline V gives CDR1 MNHEY, CDR2 SVGAGI. The CDR3 length is 14 residues. V shed 5 bases, J shed 8 bases, and the junction held 4 bases outside the gene matches.

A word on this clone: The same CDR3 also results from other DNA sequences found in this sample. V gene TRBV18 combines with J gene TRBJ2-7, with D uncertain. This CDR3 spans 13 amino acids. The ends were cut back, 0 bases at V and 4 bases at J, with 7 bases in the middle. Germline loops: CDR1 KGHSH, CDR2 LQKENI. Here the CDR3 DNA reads TGTGCCAGCTCACCACCCTCGAGTTACGAGCAGTACTTC. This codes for CASSPPSSYEQYF.

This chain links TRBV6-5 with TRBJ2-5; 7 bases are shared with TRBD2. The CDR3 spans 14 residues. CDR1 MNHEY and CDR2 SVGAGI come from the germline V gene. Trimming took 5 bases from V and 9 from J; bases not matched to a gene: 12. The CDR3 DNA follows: TGTGCCAGCAGTCCCCTGGGGGTAGCGGGTTCCCAGTACTTC. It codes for CASSPLGVAGSQYF.

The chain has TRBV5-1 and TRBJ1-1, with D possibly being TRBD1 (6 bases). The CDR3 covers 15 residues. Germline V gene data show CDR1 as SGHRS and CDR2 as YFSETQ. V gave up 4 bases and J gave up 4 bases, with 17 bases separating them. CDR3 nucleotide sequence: TGCGCCAGCAGCCCCGAGCCCGGACAGTTCACTGAAGCTTTCTTT. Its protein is CASSPEPGQFTEAFF.

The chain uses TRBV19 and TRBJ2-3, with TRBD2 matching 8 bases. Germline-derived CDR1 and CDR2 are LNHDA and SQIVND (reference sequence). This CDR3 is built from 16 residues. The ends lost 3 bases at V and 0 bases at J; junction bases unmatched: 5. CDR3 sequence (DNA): TGTGCCAGTAGTATGTGGCTAGCGGGCAGCACAGATACGCAGTATTTT. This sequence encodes CASSMWLAGSTDTQYF.

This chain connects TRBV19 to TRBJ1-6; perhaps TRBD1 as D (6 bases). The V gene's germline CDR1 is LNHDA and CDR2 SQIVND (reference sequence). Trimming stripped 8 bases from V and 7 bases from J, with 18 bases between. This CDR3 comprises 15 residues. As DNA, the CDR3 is TGTGCCAGTGCGAACCCTCCAGGGGTGAATTCACCCCTCCACTTT. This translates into CASANPPGVNSPLHF.

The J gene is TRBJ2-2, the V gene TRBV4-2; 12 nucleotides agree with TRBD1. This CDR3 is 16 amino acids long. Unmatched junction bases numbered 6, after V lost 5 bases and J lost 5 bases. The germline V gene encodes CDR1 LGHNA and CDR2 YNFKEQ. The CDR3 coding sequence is TGTGCCAGCAGCAAGGGACAGGGGGCCGGGACCGGGGAGCTGTTTTTT. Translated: CASSKGQGAGTGELFF.